These T cell receptor beta chains were read from a single sample in a study of blood T cell repertoires in COVID-19. Sequencing was performed with immunoSEQ multiplex PCR; in TCRdb, only in-frame clones are kept and a portion is missing. The repertoire holds under 250,000 clones, with more than 75% as singletons. Sequencing was done on a sample of peripheral blood. These receptors originate from a woman aged 55 to 70 who had recovered from COVID-19. Both conserved end residues are part of each CDR3.

CDR3: CASSVSAGGAQYEQYF
J: TRBJ2-7
V: TRBV9

CDR3: CASSEGQGARGYTF
J: TRBJ1-2
V: TRBV6-4

CDR3: CASSLGTGGGWAGELFF
J: TRBJ2-2
V: TRBV5-6

CDR3: CASSYSRDPQHF
J: TRBJ1-5
V: TRBV6-6

CDR3: CASSGGTGGAKTQYF
J: TRBJ2-5
V: TRBV13

CDR3: CASSWDRGPHNEQFF
J: TRBJ2-1
V: TRBV27

CDR3: CASSSGHLFGGQADHEQFF
J: TRBJ2-1
V: TRBV5-8

CDR3: CASSPTRVSAHEQFF
J: TRBJ2-1
V: TRBV5-5

CDR3: CARQDLGGGYGYTF
J: TRBJ1-2
V: TRBV7-2

CDR3: CAGLRAPNTGELFF
J: TRBJ2-2
V: TRBV2

CDR3: CASSANLGDEQFF
J: TRBJ2-1
V: TRBV9

CDR3: CASSDLSFKDWSNQPQHF
J: TRBJ1-5
V: TRBV6-4

CDR3: CASSSGGASNEQFF
J: TRBJ2-1
V: TRBV7-3

CDR3: CASSMRGRYGYTF
J: TRBJ1-2
V: TRBV19

CDR3: CASSWTSGGLIRTDTQYF
J: TRBJ2-3
V: TRBV7-2

CDR3: CASSQVRAGDYGYTF
J: TRBJ1-2
V: TRBV4-3

CDR3: CASSPRLENNEQFF
J: TRBJ2-1
V: TRBV18

CDR3: CATKSGQSNQPQHF
J: TRBJ1-5
V: TRBV10-3

CDR3: CATSRGAGGFLTDTQYF
J: TRBJ2-3
V: TRBV15

CDR3: CASSPPGGSANEKLFF
J: TRBJ1-4
V: TRBV18

CDR3: CASSGTGVPNEQFF
J: TRBJ2-1
V: TRBV6-5

CDR3: CASSLFITGNYGYTF
J: TRBJ1-2
V: TRBV27

CDR3: CASNEQQGAVEKLFF
J: TRBJ1-4
V: TRBV19

CDR3: CASSHALGVTSGDTDTQYF
J: TRBJ2-3
V: TRBV4-1

CDR3: CASSFRIGGNSPLHF
J: TRBJ1-6
V: TRBV28

CDR3: CASSFQSGRINYGYTF
J: TRBJ1-2
V: TRBV5-1

CDR3: CASSLVRRNTEAFF
J: TRBJ1-1
V: TRBV28

CDR3: CASSLEEDDNEQFF
J: TRBJ2-1
V: TRBV13

CDR3: CASSLVAGTGELFF
J: TRBJ2-2
V: TRBV5-1